A single sample is the source of the 11 T cell receptor beta chains below, sequenced in a study of chemoradiotherapy in HPV16-positive cancers. The data were produced by immunoSEQ multiplex PCR, yet TCRdb's version contains in-frame clones alone and is incomplete. The sample comprises fewer than 30,000 clones, 94% of which are singletons, and 2.7% rests with the top ten. Sampling was performed from a patient who underwent chemoradiotherapy. The receptor set was obtained from a human donor with HPV-associated anogenital cancer.

In this sample, this clone turned up once. The genes are TRBV14 and TRBJ1-4, with unresolved D. The CDR3 sequence is 12 residues long. Germline lookup yields CDR1 SGHDN and CDR2 FVKESK. The V end lost 2 bases, the J end lost 7 bases, and 5 bases lay between the germline ends. This chain's CDR3 is CASSQTGEKLFF. The CDR3 coding sequence is TGTGCCAGCAGCCAAACGGGTGAAAAACTGTTTTTT.

This chain links TRBV5-4 with TRBJ1-3; D is possibly TRBD1 (5 bases). Germline V gene sequence: CDR1 SGHNT, CDR2 YYREEE (reference sequence). The CDR3 is 16 residues long. The germline V and J ends were trimmed by 3 bases and 0 bases, with 13 bases remaining between them. This CDR3 reads CASSWGSDFSGNTIYF. The CDR3 DNA is TGTGCCAGCAGCTGGGGCAGTGACTTCTCTGGAAACACCATATATTTT.

This clone was seen just once. The chain uses TRBV5-4 and TRBJ1-2; unclear D gene. V lost 3 bases, J lost 4 bases, and 16 bases lay in between. From germline, CDR1 is SGHNT and CDR2 YYREEE (reference sequence). This CDR3 spans 15 amino acids. CDR3: CASSSQKEGGYGYTF. The CDR3 DNA follows: TGTGCCAGCAGCTCCCAAAAGGAGGGTGGCTATGGCTACACCTTC.

The J gene is TRBJ2-5, the V gene TRBV11-2, with 11 positions matching TRBD1. Germline V gives CDR1 SGHAT, CDR2 FQNNGV. The CDR3 consists of 15 residues. V shed 5 bases, J shed 4 bases, and the junction held 6 bases outside the gene matches. The CDR3 loop is CASSQDRGRGETQYF. The CDR3 DNA reads as TGTGCCAGCAGCCAGGACAGGGGGCGAGGAGAGACCCAGTACTTC.

The V gene is TRBV6-5, the J gene TRBJ2-2; 9 nucleotides align to TRBD1. V lost 7 bases, J lost 3 bases, and 6 bases stayed unmatched. This CDR3 is built from 15 residues. Germline V gene data show CDR1 as MNHEY and CDR2 as SVGAGI. The CDR3 DNA follows: TGTGCCAGCACCAGGGACAGGGTGGACACCGGGGAGCTGTTTTTT. This translates into CASTRDRVDTGELFF.

The chain has TRBV5-1 and TRBJ2-5; TRBD2 might be the D (6 bases). This CDR3 has 13 amino acids. Between the trimmed V and J ends, which lost 0 bases and 5 bases, there was a span of 8 bases. Germline loops: CDR1 SGHRS, CDR2 YFSETQ. CDR3 DNA: TGCGCCAGCAGCTTGGGGGGGGTGGAGACCCAGTACTTC. This encodes CASSLGGVETQYF.

The chain recombines TRBV20-1 with TRBJ2-7; D ambiguous. With 2 bases removed from V and 2 bases from J, the gap between germline ends came to 4 bases. Per germline, CDR1 DFQATT and CDR2 SNEGSKA (reference sequence). There are 11 residues in the CDR3. The CDR3 nucleotides are TGCAGTGCTAGACAGACCTACGAGCAGTACTTC. Translating it yields CSARQTYEQYF.

This clone occurred once. The rearrangement uses TRBV28 and TRBJ1-4; D is uncertain. Germline V gene sequence: CDR1 MDHEN, CDR2 SYDVKM. CDR3 length: 15 residues. Trimming cost V 2 bases and J 7 bases, with 14 bases left between them. The CDR3 region is CASSLPVFNLEKLFF. CDR3 coding DNA: TGTGCCAGCAGTTTACCGGTATTCAACCTTGAAAAACTGTTTTTT.

The genes are TRBV6-4 and TRBJ1-4; D is uncertain. Germline lookup yields CDR1 MRHNA and CDR2 SNTAGT. This CDR3 spans 16 amino acids. The V end lost 5 bases, the J end lost 2 bases, and 15 bases lay between the germline ends. The CDR3 reads CASSPSSDATNEKLFF. The CDR3 DNA is TGTGCCAGCAGTCCCAGCTCGGATGCCACTAATGAAAAACTGTTTTTT.

The chain recombines TRBV7-2 with TRBJ1-1; tentative D call: TRBD1 (6 bases). The germline gives CDR1 SGHTA, CDR2 FQGNSA. Deletions cut 3 bases from V and 4 bases from J, with 12 bases between. The CDR3 sequence is 14 residues long. Written as DNA, the CDR3 is TGTGCCAGCAGCTTTACAGGGTGGGGCACTGAAGCTTTCTTT. This translates into CASSFTGWGTEAFF.

Only one count was recorded for this clone. The chain is built from TRBV10-3 and TRBJ1-3; 9 positions agree with TRBD1. Losses at the gene ends were 7 bases for V and 4 bases for J; bases not matched to a gene: 2. Germline CDR1 reads ENHRY; CDR2 reads SYGVKD. This CDR3 contains 13 residues. The CDR3 reads CAIKGQGGNTIYF. DNA of the CDR3: TGTGCCATCAAAGGACAGGGGGGAAACACCATATATTTT.